A single sample gave rise to the 31 T cell receptor beta chains below, sequenced in a study of technical replicates of blood from a handful of donors. Sequencing was performed with immunoSEQ multiplex PCR; in TCRdb, only in-frame clones are kept and a portion is missing. Of 60,000 to 90,000 clones in the sample, around 97% were seen once. The sample taken for sequencing was T cells isolated from PBMCs. These receptors originate from a human donor in good health.

The genes are TRBV9 and TRBJ2-7; TRBD1 agrees at 7 bases. The CDR3 runs to 14 residues. V trimming: 3 bases; J trimming: 3 bases; junction bases outside the gene matches: 6. The germline gives CDR1 SGDLS, CDR2 YYNGEE. The CDR3 is CASSGRDSDYEQYF. CDR3 bases: TGTGCCAGCAGCGGCCGGGACAGCGACTACGAGCAGTACTTC.

This chain joins TRBV7-2 and TRBJ2-3, with 9 bases that match TRBD2. The CDR3 has 17 amino acids. Germline V gene sequence: CDR1 SGHTA, CDR2 FQGNSA. J gave up 5 bases and V 2 bases, and 11 bases lay outside the gene matches. The CDR3 DNA reads TGTGCCAGCAGCTTACTGAGGGCGGGGGGGCAGGTAGATACGCAGTATTTT. It translates to CASSLLRAGGQVDTQYF.

This rearrangement joins TRBV15 to TRBJ2-1; tentative D call: TRBD2 (6 bases). Germline V gives CDR1 LNHNV, CDR2 YYDKDF (reference sequence). V was trimmed by 2 bases and J by 4 bases, leaving 15 bases between them. This CDR3 comprises 16 residues. CDR3 protein: CATSRMKEGSYNEQFF. In DNA form, the CDR3 reads TGTGCCACCAGCAGAATGAAGGAGGGGTCTTACAATGAGCAGTTCTTC.

In DNA, the CDR3 is TGTGCCAGCAGTTTATGGGGAGGGACCCAGTACTTC. Protein: CASSLWGGTQYF. The chain has TRBV28 and TRBJ2-5, with D possibly TRBD2 on 6 matching bases. Trimming cost V 0 bases and J 7 bases, with 6 bases left between them. Looked up from germline, CDR1 is MDHEN and CDR2 is SYDVKM. CDR3 length equals 12 residues.

This chain uses TRBV19 with TRBJ2-2; 8 bases map to TRBD2. This CDR3 is 18 amino acids long. Germline V lookup: CDR1 LNHDA, CDR2 SQIVND (reference sequence). V was pared by 1 base and J by 7 bases, with 14 bases of the junction left unmatched. The CDR3 reads CASSIAQTLAAVYGELFF. The CDR3 DNA sequence: TGTGCCAGTAGTATAGCTCAAACACTAGCGGCGGTTTACGGGGAGCTGTTTTTT.

CDR3 sequence: CASSYLVRKYF. In DNA, the CDR3 is TGTGCCAGCAGTTACTTGGTGCGGAAGTACTTC. The rearrangement uses TRBV6-6 and TRBJ2-7, with no clear D. The CDR3 loop spans 11 amino acids. The germline V gene encodes CDR1 MNHNY and CDR2 SVGAGI (reference sequence). V lost 1 base to trimming and J lost 11 bases, with 9 bases between them.

The rearrangement joins TRBV7-9 to TRBJ1-4; no clear D. The CDR3 length is 13 residues. V dropped 3 bases and J dropped 7 bases, with 9 bases sitting between them. The germline V gene encodes CDR1 SEHNR and CDR2 FQNEAQ (reference sequence). The CDR3 is CASSFQTGEKLFF. Written as DNA, the CDR3 is TGTGCCAGCAGCTTTCAAACCGGTGAAAAACTGTTTTTT.

The CDR3 region is CASSLEFRQGTDTQYF. As DNA, the CDR3 is TGTGCCAGCAGCTTAGAATTTCGGCAGGGCACAGATACGCAGTATTTT. The V call is TRBV11-2, the J call TRBJ2-3, with D uncertain. V shed 0 bases and J shed 1 base, with 11 bases lying between them. CDR3 size: 16 residues. Looked up from germline, CDR1 is SGHAT and CDR2 is FQNNGV.

The V gene is TRBV30, the J gene TRBJ1-5; TRBD1 agrees at 11 bases. Unmatched junction bases numbered 3, after V lost 0 bases and J lost 5 bases. This CDR3 comprises 15 residues. Per germline, CDR1 GTSNPN and CDR2 SVGIG (reference sequence). The DNA for the CDR3 is TGTGCCTGGAGTGTGGGGACAGGGGGTTATCAGCCCCAGCATTTT. This encodes CAWSVGTGGYQPQHF.

The V gene is TRBV2, the J gene TRBJ2-3, with TRBD2 as a possible D gene (6 bases). Trimming removed 8 bases from V and 1 base from J, with 16 bases in between. Germline assignment: CDR1 SNHLY and CDR2 FYNNEI. There are 15 residues in the CDR3. The CDR3 DNA reads TGTGCCAGCGGCCGAAATGGAGGGGGCACAGATACGCAGTATTTT. This encodes CASGRNGGGTDTQYF.

The genes are TRBV9 and TRBJ2-1; D might be TRBD1 (5 bases). The CDR3 spans 14 residues. The V gene's germline CDR1 is SGDLS and CDR2 YYNGEE. Between the trimmed V and J ends, which lost 2 bases and 5 bases, there was a span of 11 bases. CDR3 nucleotide sequence: TGTGCCAGCAGCGTTGCAGGGATAGACAATGAGCAGTTCTTC. Residues: CASSVAGIDNEQFF.

The rearrangement uses TRBV29-1 and TRBJ2-1; D gene uncertain. Trimming took 3 bases from V and 6 from J, leaving 12 bases between them. The germline CDR1 and CDR2 sequences are SQVTM and ANQGSEA. The length of the CDR3 is 13 residues. CDR3: CSVDFIGGNEQFF. For the CDR3, the DNA is TGCAGCGTTGATTTCATCGGTGGCAATGAGCAGTTCTTC.

V usage is TRBV29-1 and J usage is TRBJ1-1, with D possibly being TRBD1 (5 bases). The CDR3 extends over 11 amino acids. The V end was cut by 3 bases, the J end by 12 bases, with 14 bases between. Germline V gene data show CDR1 as SQVTM and CDR2 as ANQGSEA. DNA of the CDR3: TGCAGCGTTGAGCGGGGGTTAAGGACTTTCTTT. This codes for CSVERGLRTFF.

V gene TRBV11-3 combines with J gene TRBJ1-1; D unresolved. This CDR3 spans 13 amino acids. Germline V gives CDR1 SGHNT, CDR2 YENEEA. V shed 5 bases and J shed 1 base, with 8 bases lying between them. CDR3: CASSPLQNTEAFF. CDR3 in DNA: TGTGCCAGCAGCCCATTACAGAACACTGAAGCTTTCTTT.

V gene TRBV6-5 combines with J gene TRBJ2-1, with a weak D call TRBD2 (5 bases). Germline CDR1 reads MNHEY; CDR2 reads SVGAGI. The CDR3 contains 15 residues. Trimming shortened V by 2 bases and J by 4 bases, and 12 bases separated the two germline ends. The CDR3, as DNA: TGTGCCAGCAGTTACCGGGGATTGGGGTACAATGAGCAGTTCTTC. Protein product: CASSYRGLGYNEQFF.

The V and J genes are TRBV11-2 and TRBJ2-6, with D unclear. The CDR3 totals 18 residues. Germline CDR1 and CDR2: SGHAT and FQNNGV. Trimming took 3 bases from V and 2 from J, leaving 17 bases between them. The CDR3 loop reads CASSFGESDGTGANVLTF. The CDR3 DNA reads as TGTGCCAGCAGCTTTGGAGAGTCAGACGGAACTGGGGCCAACGTCCTGACTTTC.

This sequence joins TRBV7-9 and TRBJ1-2, with 9 bases fitting TRBD1. This CDR3 has 15 amino acids. The V and J ends lost 6 bases and 0 bases, in that order; junction bases with no gene match: 5. Germline assignment: CDR1 SEHNR and CDR2 FQNEAQ (reference sequence). The CDR3 DNA reads TGTGCCAGCAGGCAAACAGGGGGCCCTAACTATGGCTACACCTTC. Protein: CASRQTGGPNYGYTF.

The gene calls are TRBV10-1 and TRBJ1-3, with D maybe TRBD1 (6 bases). Germline V gene lookup returns CDR1 WNHNN and CDR2 SYGVQD (reference sequence). Trimming left V 6 bases short and J 0 bases short, with 6 bases between. The CDR3 is 13 amino acids. The CDR3 protein is CASRDSSGNTIYF. CDR3 in DNA: TGCGCCAGCAGGGACAGCTCTGGAAACACCATATATTTT.

The J gene is TRBJ1-2, the V gene TRBV25-1, with 8 bases fitting TRBD1. The CDR3 length is 13 residues. Germline V gene lookup returns CDR1 MGHDK and CDR2 SYGVNS. The J segment lost 0 bases and the V segment lost 9 bases, leaving 3 bases of the junction unmatched. In DNA, the CDR3 is TGTGCCAGAAGACAGGGGACTAACTATGGCTACACCTTC. The encoded protein is CARRQGTNYGYTF.

This sequence joins TRBV4-1 and TRBJ1-5; D may be TRBD1 (5 bases). Between the trimmed V and J ends, which lost 1 base and 1 base, there was a span of 17 bases. Germline V CDR1 and CDR2: MGHRA, YSYEKL. The CDR3 totals 18 residues. The CDR3 protein is CASSQVGPRGLSNQPQHF. The CDR3 region has the DNA TGCGCCAGCAGCCAAGTAGGACCACGGGGACTCAGCAATCAGCCCCAGCATTTT.

The J gene is TRBJ2-3, the V gene TRBV9; 11 bases fit TRBD2. Germline loops: CDR1 SGDLS, CDR2 YYNGEE. This CDR3 region has 17 residues. J lost 0 bases, V lost 3 bases, and 6 bases had no gene match. The CDR3, as DNA: TGTGCCAGCAGCGCTAGCGGGGGGAGGGTGAGCACAGATACGCAGTATTTT. Amino acids: CASSASGGRVSTDTQYF.

The rearrangement uses TRBV19 and TRBJ1-5; TRBD1 agrees at 7 bases. With 6 bases clipped from V and 7 bases from J, the junction kept 9 bases outside the gene matches. This CDR3 region has 14 residues. Germline CDR1 and CDR2: LNHDA and SQIVND (reference sequence). The CDR3 coding sequence is TGTGCCAGTAGCCCCGACAGGGCAGGGCAGCCCCAGCATTTT. This encodes CASSPDRAGQPQHF.

The chain links TRBV2 to TRBJ1-2, with 9 bases aligning to TRBD1. The CDR3 consists of 13 residues. Germline CDR1 reads SNHLY; CDR2 reads FYNNEI. Trimming took 11 bases from V and 4 from J; bases not matched to a gene: 8. CDR3: CAWPGQGFYGYTF. The CDR3 coding sequence is TGTGCCTGGCCGGGACAGGGCTTCTATGGCTACACCTTC.

This clone is a singleton in its sample. V gene TRBV4-1 combines with J gene TRBJ2-5, with D perhaps TRBD2 (5 bases). The CDR3 covers 14 residues. Per the germline V gene, CDR1 is MGHRA and CDR2 is YSYEKL. V was trimmed by 0 bases and J by 5 bases, leaving 10 bases between them. CDR3 region: CASSQEGGEETQYF. CDR3 nucleotides: TGCGCCAGCAGCCAAGAAGGAGGTGAGGAGACCCAGTACTTC.

The genes are TRBV10-3 and TRBJ1-1, with D possibly being TRBD1 (5 bases). Germline V gene lookup returns CDR1 ENHRY and CDR2 SYGVKD. The CDR3 contains 14 residues. Between the trimmed V and J ends, which lost 7 bases and 0 bases, there was a span of 12 bases. The CDR3 coding sequence is TGTGCCATCAAAGGACAATCGATGAACACTGAAGCTTTCTTT. Protein sequence: CAIKGQSMNTEAFF.

Only a few counts were recorded for this clone. The chain carries TRBV7-9 and TRBJ1-1; the D is unclear. Germline values: CDR1 SEHNR, CDR2 FQNEAQ (reference sequence). Trimming took off 8 bases at V and 2 bases at J, with 21 bases between the two ends. The CDR3 runs 16 residues. CDR3 amino acids: CASHSVGLGVNTEAFF. CDR3 coding DNA: TGTGCCAGCCACTCGGTAGGACTTGGGGTTAACACTGAAGCTTTCTTT.

The V gene is TRBV6-5, the J gene TRBJ2-5, with 9 bases that match TRBD2. Trimming cost V 4 bases and J 5 bases; bases outside gene matches: 8. CDR3 size: 15 residues. CDR1 and CDR2 (germline): MNHEY, SVGAGI. CDR3 sequence: CASSLIAGAQETQYF. Written as DNA, the CDR3 is TGTGCCAGCAGTTTGATAGCGGGGGCCCAGGAGACCCAGTACTTC.

On this clone itself: The sample carries other DNA sequences with the same CDR3. This chain connects TRBV5-1 to TRBJ2-7; D perhaps matches TRBD2 (6 bases). CDR1 is SGHRS and CDR2 is YFSETQ in the germline V gene. The CDR3 is 13 amino acids. Trimming cost V 4 bases and J 3 bases, with 11 bases left between them. The CDR3 loop is CASSPQGGYEQYF. The CDR3 DNA sequence: TGCGCCAGCAGCCCCCAGGGAGGCTACGAGCAGTACTTC.

This clone came up once. V gene TRBV9 combines with J gene TRBJ2-1; D might be TRBD2 (6 bases). V was pared by 3 bases and J by 0 bases, with 25 bases between. CDR3 length: 20 amino acids. Germline CDR1 is SGDLS and CDR2 is YYNGEE. CDR3 amino acids: CASSGAGLSHRASSYNEQFF. In DNA, the CDR3 is TGTGCCAGCAGCGGTGCGGGACTGTCCCACCGTGCGAGCTCCTACAATGAGCAGTTCTTC.

The chain is built from TRBV6-5 and TRBJ2-1; D remains ambiguous. This CDR3 contains 13 residues. Germline V gives CDR1 MNHEY, CDR2 SVGAGI. Trimming pared 2 bases from V and 6 bases from J, leaving 8 bases between. CDR3 DNA: TGTGCCAGCAGTTACCCCGCGAGCAATGAGCAGTTCTTC. Translation gives CASSYPASNEQFF.

Here the CDR3 reads CAISESSSTDTQYF. The CDR3 DNA sequence: TGTGCCATCAGTGAGTCGAGTAGCACAGATACGCAGTATTTT. This chain connects TRBV10-3 to TRBJ2-3; D ambiguous. V lost 0 bases and J lost 0, with 4 bases in between. The CDR3 totals 14 residues. The germline V gene has CDR1 ENHRY and CDR2 SYGVKD.